A single T cell receptor beta chain is shown here with its context. Its antigen is undetermined. This record comes from a study of identical twins. Study results and limitations: Within monozygotic twins, out-of-frame TCR alpha sharing was underestimated by the models. The conclusions drew on cross-sectional statistical analysis instead of tracking the same donors.

Germline V gives CDR1 LNHDA, CDR2 SQIVND (reference sequence). The CDR3 totals 12 residues. The V and J ends lost 3 bases and 1 base respectively, with 3 bases between them. Template switching added a universal primer site; cDNA carried unique molecular identifiers. MiXCR, run by TCRdb on the 5' RACE reads, gives a single entry per CDR3 protein. The repertoire holds 300,000 to 400,000 distinct CDR3 sequences, about 9% seen once, with 8% to 10% in the top ten. Sequences were obtained from naive T cells sorted from blood. The TCR comes from a woman aged 50 to 60 in good health. V and J are TRBV19 and TRBJ1-1; D ambiguous. The CDR3 spells CASSMPNTEAFF. In DNA, the CDR3 is TGTGCCAGTAGTATGCCGAACACTGAAGCTTTCTTT.